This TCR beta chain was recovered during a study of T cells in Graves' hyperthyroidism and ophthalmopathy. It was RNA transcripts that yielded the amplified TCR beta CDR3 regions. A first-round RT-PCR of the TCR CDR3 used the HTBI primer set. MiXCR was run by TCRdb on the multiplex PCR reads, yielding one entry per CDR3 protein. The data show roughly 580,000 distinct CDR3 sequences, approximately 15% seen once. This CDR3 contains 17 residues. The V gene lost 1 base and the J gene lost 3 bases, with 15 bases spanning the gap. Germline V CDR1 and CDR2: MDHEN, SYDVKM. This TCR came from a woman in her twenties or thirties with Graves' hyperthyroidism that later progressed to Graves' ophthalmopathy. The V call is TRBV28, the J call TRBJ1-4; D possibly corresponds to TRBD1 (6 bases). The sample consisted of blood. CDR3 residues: CASSLSYRVSANEKLFF. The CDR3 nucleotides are TGTGCCAGCAGTTTATCGTACAGGGTGTCGGCTAATGAAAAACTGTTTTTT. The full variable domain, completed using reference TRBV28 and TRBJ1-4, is DVKVTQSSRYLVKRTGEKVFLECVQDMDHENMFWYRQDPGLGLRLIYFSYDVKMKEKGDIPEGYSVSREKKERFSLILESASTNQTSMYLCASSLSYRVSANEKLFFGSGTQLSVL.